Listed below are T cell receptor beta chains from one sample, sequenced in a study of blood T cells in healthy people across ages. TCRdb used MiXCR to reprocess the 5' RACE reads, holding one entry per CDR3 protein. The sample holds 1.5 million to 2 million distinct CDR3 sequences, about 39% seen once. The sequencing sample was made of blood. The receptors here all came from a human donor in good health. Each CDR3 is given with its conserved first and last residue. Fields, in order: CDR3 length, J gene, D gene, V gene, clone size, CDR3 DNA, CDR3 protein. The D gene is left open where the match is weak. Clone size is given for some rows only: seen once, a few or many times, or a class if the clone is expanded.

>15|TRBJ2-1|TRBD2|TRBV5-1|-
TGCGCCAGCAGCTTGAGTGAGCGGGGGTCGACTGAGCAGTTCTTC
CASSLSERGSTEQFF
>15|TRBJ2-1|-|TRBV4-3|-
TGCGCCAGCAGCCCGGACCGGCGGGCCTACAATGAGCAGTTCTTC
CASSPDRRAYNEQFF
>12|TRBJ1-2|-|TRBV24-1|-
TGTGCCACCAGCACAGCAAACTATGGCTACACCTTC
CATSTANYGYTF
>14|TRBJ2-2|TRBD1|TRBV10-3|-
TGTGCCTCCCGGACAGGGTTGAACACCGGGGAGCTGTTTTTT
CASRTGLNTGELFF
>15|TRBJ2-7|-|TRBV7-2|-
TGTGCCAGCAGCTTAGTAGCAGGGAAAAGCGACGAGCAGTACTTC
CASSLVAGKSDEQYF
>13|TRBJ1-5|-|TRBV6-1|-
TGTGCCAGCAGTGATAGTAGAGTACAGCCCCAGCATTTT
CASSDSRVQPQHF
>17|TRBJ2-3|TRBD1|TRBV5-1|few
TGCGCCAGCAGCTCCCGCCCCCGGGGACAGGGGGGGCATACGCAGTATTTT
CASSSRPRGQGGHTQYF
>13|TRBJ1-4|-|TRBV7-2|-
TGTGCCAGCAGCTTAGGGACAGAGGAAAAACTGTTTTTT
CASSLGTEEKLFF
>13|TRBJ1-2|-|TRBV15|-
TGTGCCACCAGCAAGGAAGTTAACTATGGCTACACCTTC
CATSKEVNYGYTF
>18|TRBJ2-6|-|TRBV5-5|-
TGTGCCAGCAGCTTGGAGCAGGGGAAGTCAGCTGGGGCCAACGTCCTGACTTTC
CASSLEQGKSAGANVLTF
>17|TRBJ2-5|-|TRBV3-1|-
TGTGCCAGCAGCCAACACTTGGGAGGCCGTGGGGCCTATGAGCAGTACTTC
CASSQHLGGRGAYEQYF
>16|TRBJ1-2|TRBD1|TRBV6-5|few
TGTGCCACTTCGGCGGGGACAGAAAGACGATGGGGTGGCTACACCTTC
CATSAGTERRWGGYTF
>14|TRBJ1-1|-|TRBV7-9|once
TGTGCCAGCAGCGGCCGATTAGAGAGCACTGAAGCTTTCTTT
CASSGRLESTEAFF
>13|TRBJ1-1|TRBD1|TRBV7-6|-
TGTGCCAGCAGCCAGATTGGACAGGGCGAAGCTTTCTTT
CASSQIGQGEAFF
>13|TRBJ2-3|TRBD1|TRBV12-3/TRBV12-4|-
TGTGCCAGCAGTTTTACAGGGGATGGTACGCAGTATTTT
CASSFTGDGTQYF
>14|TRBJ2-2|-|TRBV24-1|few
TGTGCCACCAGTGATTTGAGGGCGACCGGGGAGCTGTTTTTT
CATSDLRATGELFF
>15|TRBJ1-2|-|TRBV7-2|few
TGTGCCAGCAGCCACATCCAATTCCACAAATATGGCTACACCTTC
CASSHIQFHKYGYTF